Presented here are 23 T cell receptor beta chains from one specimen sequenced in a study of blood T cell repertoires in COVID-19. Data came from immunoSEQ multiplex PCR; TCRdb stores just in-frame clones and leaves some out. The sample lists approximately 350,000 clones, roughly nine tenths occurring once. The specimen was PBMCs or T cells enriched from blood (not recorded which). These receptors originate from a young woman who had recovered from COVID-19.

V and J are TRBV29-1 and TRBJ1-1, with TRBD1 matching 9 bases. Germline V lookup: CDR1 SQVTM, CDR2 ANQGSEA. This CDR3 is built from 14 residues. Trimming cost V 4 bases and J 4 bases; bases outside gene matches: 7. As DNA, the CDR3 is TGCAGCGTTGCTACAGGGGGCGGAGGCACTGAAGCTTTCTTT. Encoded protein: CSVATGGGGTEAFF.

The chain has TRBV2 and TRBJ2-1; 13 bases fit TRBD2. V trimming: 6 bases; J trimming: 9 bases; junction bases outside the gene matches: 5. The germline V gene encodes CDR1 SNHLY and CDR2 FYNNEI. The CDR3 covers 14 residues. The DNA for the CDR3 is TGTGCCAGCAGAGCGACTAGCGGGGGGTTTGAGCAGTTCTTC. This translates into CASRATSGGFEQFF.

This chain uses TRBV12-3 or TRBV12-4 with TRBJ2-7; D remains unclear. The V end lost 3 bases, the J end lost 6 bases, and 9 bases lay between the germline ends. This CDR3 spans 12 amino acids. CDR3 in amino acids: CASSFSPLEQYF. In nucleotides, the CDR3 is TGTGCCAGCAGTTTCTCCCCTCTCGAGCAGTACTTC.

The chain employs TRBV28 and TRBJ1-5; 7 bases line up with TRBD1. J lost 4 bases, V lost 10 bases, and 7 bases had no gene match. The CDR3 runs 13 residues. Per the germline V gene, CDR1 is MDHEN and CDR2 is SYDVKM. The CDR3 protein is CATTDRNNQPQHF. The CDR3 bases are TGTGCCACCACGGACAGGAATAATCAGCCCCAGCATTTT. Together with reference TRBV28 and TRBJ1-5, the CDR3 gives the full variable domain: DVKVTQSSRYLVKRTGEKVFLECVQDMDHENMFWYRQDPGLGLRLIYFSYDVKMKEKGDIPEGYSVSREKKERFSLILESASTNQTSMYLCATTDRNNQPQHFGDGTRLSIL.

The chain recombines TRBV2 with TRBJ2-1; no reliable D call. V shed 8 bases and J shed 1 base, with 9 bases lying between them. This CDR3 contains 13 residues. Germline V gene data show CDR1 as SNHLY and CDR2 as FYNNEI. The CDR3 loop is CASAQRSYNEQFF. The CDR3 nucleotides read TGTGCCAGCGCCCAGCGTTCCTACAATGAGCAGTTCTTC.

The rearrangement links TRBV14 to TRBJ2-3; D is ambiguous. The V end lost 4 bases, the J end lost 7 bases, and 6 bases lay between the germline ends. The length of the CDR3 is 11 residues. Germline V gives CDR1 SGHDN, CDR2 FVKESK. The DNA of the CDR3 is TGTGCCAGCAGCCGGGCAAATACGCAGTATTTT. As protein: CASSRANTQYF. The complete variable domain, with remaining parts taken from reference TRBV14 and TRBJ2-3, reads EAGVTQFPSHSVIEKGQTVTLRCDPISGHDNLYWYRRVMGKEIKFLLHFVKESKQDESGMPNNRFLAERTGGTYSTLKVQPAELEDSGVYFCASSRANTQYFGPGTRLTVL.

The chain carries TRBV10-3 and TRBJ1-2, with D hard to call. The germline gives CDR1 ENHRY, CDR2 SYGVKD. There are 12 residues in the CDR3. V lost 2 bases to trimming and J lost 13 bases, with 14 bases between them. CDR3 protein: CAISEMEGISTF. Written as DNA, the CDR3 is TGTGCCATCAGTGAGATGGAGGGTATATCCACCTTC.

This chain connects TRBV1 to TRBJ2-1; TRBD2, the table's D call, was not compared with the DNA. TRBV1 is assigned pseudogene status. The CDR3 has 13 residues. CDR3 protein: CTSSQDIAGLQFF. CDR3 bases: TGCACCAGCAGCCAGGATATAGCGGGACTGCAGTTCTTC.

The CDR3, as DNA: TGTGCCAGTAGTCTACGGACAGGTCTTATCAATCAGCCCCAGCATTTT. Translating it yields CASSLRTGLINQPQHF. This chain links TRBV19 with TRBJ1-5, with 7 bases lining up with TRBD1. The germline CDR1 and CDR2 sequences are LNHDA and SQIVND (reference sequence). This CDR3 spans 16 amino acids. V was pared by 5 bases and J by 3 bases, with 10 bases of the junction left unmatched.

The chain recombines TRBV28 with TRBJ1-5; 12 bases agree with TRBD1. The CDR3 length is 15 residues. The ends lost 6 bases at V and 4 bases at J; junction bases unmatched: 4. Germline V gives CDR1 MDHEN, CDR2 SYDVKM. The CDR3 DNA reads as TGTGCCAGCAGCACGGGACAGGGGGCAAATCAGCCCCAGCATTTT. Translated, it gives CASSTGQGANQPQHF.

The V and J genes are TRBV5-6 and TRBJ2-7; 7 bases line up with TRBD1. There are 13 residues in the CDR3. CDR1 SGHDT and CDR2 YYEEEE come from the germline V gene. The V gene end was trimmed by 4 bases and the J gene end by 5 bases; junction bases not matched to a gene: 6. CDR3 in DNA: TGTGCCAGCAGCCTGACAGGGTTCCACGAGCAGTACTTC. Protein sequence: CASSLTGFHEQYF.

The chain carries TRBV9 and TRBJ1-6; 7 bases align to TRBD1. The CDR3 length is 18 residues. Germline V gene sequence: CDR1 SGDLS, CDR2 YYNGEE. The V segment lost 0 bases and the J segment 7 bases; nucleotides outside the gene matches: 13. The CDR3 nucleotides read TGTGCCAGCAGCGTAGGCCAGGGGGGATCTTTTAACAATTCACCCCTCCACTTT. Protein: CASSVGQGGSFNNSPLHF.

The chain couples TRBV3-1 (or the pseudogene TRBV3-2) to TRBJ1-2; possible D gene TRBD1, 5 bases. With 4 bases removed from V and 6 bases from J, the gap between germline ends came to 15 bases. Germline V gives CDR1 LGHDT, CDR2 YNNKEL (reference sequence). This CDR3 comprises 14 residues. The CDR3 region is CASSLWGRDDGYTF. The CDR3 DNA is TGTGCCAGCAGCCTTTGGGGCAGGGATGATGGCTACACCTTC.

This chain connects TRBV4-2 to TRBJ2-1; D unresolved. The CDR3 sequence is 15 residues long. Germline loops: CDR1 LGHNA, CDR2 YNFKEQ. Trimming left V 8 bases short and J 0 bases short, with 14 bases between. The CDR3: CASGSSAASYNEQFF. DNA for the CDR3: TGTGCCAGCGGTTCGAGCGCCGCCTCCTACAATGAGCAGTTCTTC.

This sequence joins TRBV19 and TRBJ2-1, with 8 bases aligning to TRBD1. The germline CDR1 and CDR2 sequences are LNHDA and SQIVND (reference sequence). The CDR3 totals 15 residues. Losses at the gene ends were 5 bases for V and 2 bases for J; bases not matched to a gene: 5. The CDR3 bases are TGTGCCAGTAGTGTGGACAGGGTACCCTACAATGAGCAGTTCTTC. This gives the protein CASSVDRVPYNEQFF.

CDR3 sequence: CASSIQAGLTYEQYF. The CDR3 DNA follows: TGTGCCAGTAGTATTCAAGCGGGCCTTACCTACGAGCAGTACTTC. This chain connects TRBV19 to TRBJ2-7; D is perhaps TRBD2 (6 bases). This CDR3 is built from 15 residues. Trimming cost V 3 bases and J 2 bases, with 14 bases left between them. Germline CDR1 reads LNHDA; CDR2 reads SQIVND (reference sequence).

The chain has TRBV6-5 and TRBJ2-7, with 10 bases fitting TRBD2. Germline lookup yields CDR1 MNHEY and CDR2 SVGAGI. The CDR3 has 15 amino acids. Trimming removed 6 bases from V and 3 bases from J; junction bases left unmatched: 8. The chain's CDR3 is CASSSQLAGFYEQYF. Written as DNA, the CDR3 is TGTGCCAGCAGCTCCCAACTAGCGGGGTTCTACGAGCAGTACTTC.

This sequence joins TRBV9 and TRBJ1-2, with 7 bases identical to TRBD1. Trimming took 0 bases from V and 4 from J; bases not matched to a gene: 9. The CDR3 is made up of 16 amino acids. Germline CDR1 reads SGDLS; CDR2 reads YYNGEE. DNA for the CDR3: TGTGCCAGCAGCGTAGTGACAGGGAAGGGTATCTATGGCTACACCTTC. Its translation: CASSVVTGKGIYGYTF.

The CDR3 is CASSDQPGLAGGEQYF. As DNA, the CDR3 is TGTGCCAGCAGTGATCAACCGGGACTAGCGGGGGGCGAGCAGTACTTC. The genes are TRBV6-1 and TRBJ2-7; 15 nucleotides align to TRBD2. The CDR3 contains 16 residues. The junction had 6 bases not matched to a gene; V was cut back by 3 bases and J by 6 bases. Germline CDR1 is MNHNS and CDR2 is SASEGT.

The chain uses TRBV2 and TRBJ1-5; D gene uncertain. Trimming took 3 bases from V and 1 from J, leaving 13 bases between them. The CDR3 has 16 amino acids. Germline V gene sequence: CDR1 SNHLY, CDR2 FYNNEI. CDR3 sequence reads: CASSEAWEESNQPQHF. Here the CDR3 DNA reads TGTGCCAGCAGTGAGGCTTGGGAGGAAAGCAATCAGCCCCAGCATTTT.

The chain employs TRBV27 and TRBJ2-5; a weak D match, TRBD1 (5 bases). Trimming left V 5 bases short and J 5 bases short, with 18 bases between. This CDR3 comprises 15 residues. Looked up from germline, CDR1 is MNHEY and CDR2 is SMNVEV (reference sequence). This chain's CDR3 is CASSRDSVRRETQYF. In nucleotides, the CDR3 is TGTGCCAGCAGTCGAGACAGTGTGAGGCGGGAGACCCAGTACTTC.

V is TRBV20-1 and J is TRBJ2-1; D uncertain. Germline CDR1 is DFQATT and CDR2 is SNEGSKA (reference sequence). The CDR3 sequence is 11 residues long. The V end was cut by 6 bases, the J end by 1 base, with 4 bases between. The CDR3 reads CSATSYNEQFF. The CDR3 coding sequence is TGCAGTGCAACTTCCTACAATGAGCAGTTCTTC.

This rearrangement joins TRBV7-9 to TRBJ1-1; TRBD1 is a possible D gene (6 bases). Germline values: CDR1 SEHNR, CDR2 FQNEAQ (reference sequence). Deletions cut 5 bases from V and 10 bases from J, with 11 bases between. The CDR3 totals 11 residues. In DNA, the CDR3 is TGTGCCAGCAGCAACAGGGAGATAGCTTTCTTT. Amino acids: CASSNREIAFF.